These 27 T cell receptor beta chains share one sample of origin, sequenced in a study of metastatic and nonmetastatic thyroid tumors. TCRdb re-called clones via MiXCR from the PCR reads. The sample lists approximately 30,000 clones; 25% to 35% were seen once. No treatment of any kind had been given to any patient before thyroid surgery. The sequencing input was blood. These receptors all stem from a female donor with papillary thyroid cancer or a benign thyroid nodule (not recorded which). Some clones in this sample may be carry-over from other donors' samples.

The chain has TRBV30 and TRBJ2-3; TRBD1 might be the D (5 bases). V was clipped by 4 bases and J by 0 bases, with 11 bases between them. Germline loops: CDR1 GTSNPN, CDR2 SVGIG (reference sequence). The CDR3 runs to 14 residues. CDR3 in amino acids: CAWTTVPSTDTQYF. In DNA, the CDR3 is TGTGCCTGGACGACAGTCCCAAGCACAGATACGCAGTATTTT.

This clone was counted only a few times. The chain carries TRBV6-2 or TRBV6-3 and TRBJ2-7; 8 bases map to TRBD2. CDR3 length: 14 residues. The junction had 8 bases not matched to a gene; V was cut back by 6 bases and J by 4 bases. Germline assignment: CDR1 MNHEY and CDR2 SVGEGT. The DNA of the CDR3 is TGTGCCAGCAGACCCGTAGCGGGATTGTACGAGCAGTACTTC. Translation gives CASRPVAGLYEQYF.

This clone was recorded at least ten times. Just one base apart from a much larger clone, this may be a read error. V gene TRBV6-5 combines with J gene TRBJ1-1, with 7 bases lining up with TRBD1. This CDR3 spans 11 amino acids. Germline lookup yields CDR1 MNHEY and CDR2 SVGAGI. The CDR3 here is CAGSYRGEAFF. CDR3 sequence (DNA): TGTGCCGGCAGTTACAGGGGTGAAGCTTTCTTT.

The rearrangement uses TRBV12-3 or TRBV12-4 and TRBJ2-7, with D perhaps TRBD1 or TRBD2 (6 bases each). V shed 5 bases and J shed 7 bases, with 21 bases lying between them. The CDR3 has 15 residues. CDR3 coding DNA: TGTGCCAGCAGTGGGGGGCGCGGGACCGGTTATGAGCAGTACTTC. Translating gives CASSGGRGTGYEQYF.

The rearrangement joins TRBV7-9 to TRBJ2-5; D is ambiguous. The CDR3 is 13 amino acids. Germline loops: CDR1 SEHNR, CDR2 FQNEAQ (reference sequence). V shed 6 bases and J shed 5 bases, with 13 bases lying between them. CDR3 nucleotides: TGTGCCAGCAGACATCCCCTGAAGGAGACCCAGTACTTC. Translation: CASRHPLKETQYF.

This clone was recorded many times. As DNA, the CDR3 is TGTGCCAGCAGTCGCGGGGATGAAAAACTGTTTTTT. It is translated as CASSRGDEKLFF. The gene calls are TRBV6-1 and TRBJ1-4; D is unresolved. The CDR3 extends over 12 amino acids. Between the trimmed V and J ends, which lost 5 bases and 6 bases, there was a span of 7 bases. Germline V gene lookup returns CDR1 MNHNS and CDR2 SASEGT.

This clone has at least ten counts. The rearrangement joins TRBV28 to TRBJ2-5, with D unresolved. V gave up 4 bases and J gave up 5 bases, with 11 bases separating them. Looked up from germline, CDR1 is MDHEN and CDR2 is SYDVKM. The CDR3 runs to 13 residues. The CDR3 nucleotides read TGTGCCAGCAGTTCAGGTGGAGAGGAGACCCAGTACTTC. Translation: CASSSGGEETQYF.

This clone was seen ten or more times. This chain links TRBV19 with TRBJ1-1; D uncertain. V shed 3 bases and J shed 1 base, with 9 bases lying between them. The CDR3 loop spans 14 amino acids. The V gene's germline CDR1 is LNHDA and CDR2 SQIVND (reference sequence). This chain's CDR3 is CASSILVRNTEAFF. CDR3 in DNA: TGTGCCAGTAGTATCCTAGTCCGGAACACTGAAGCTTTCTTT. The variable domain in full, completed from reference TRBV19 and TRBJ1-1, reads DGGITQSPKYLFRKEGQNVTLSCEQNLNHDAMYWYRQDPGQGLRLIYYSQIVNDFQKGDIAEGYSVSREKKESFPLTVTSAQKNPTAFYLCASSILVRNTEAFFGQGTRLTVV.

This rearrangement joins TRBV20-1 to TRBJ1-3, with 7 nucleotides matching TRBD1. CDR1 DFQATT and CDR2 SNEGSKA come from the germline V gene (reference sequence). Losses at the gene ends were 3 bases for V and 0 bases for J; bases not matched to a gene: 5. The CDR3 is made up of 15 amino acids. The CDR3 sequence: CSARGRGLSGNTIYF. DNA for the CDR3: TGCAGTGCTAGGGGGAGGGGGCTCTCTGGAAACACCATATATTTT.

This clone was detected many times. The chain couples TRBV6-2 or TRBV6-3 to TRBJ1-1; TRBD1 might be the D (6 bases). CDR3 size: 16 residues. The germline V and J ends were trimmed by 6 bases and 0 bases, with 17 bases remaining between them. The germline gives CDR1 MNHEY, CDR2 SVGEGT. The CDR3 DNA sequence: TGTGCCAGCAGCCTTAAGACAGGCCCGATGAACACTGAAGCTTTCTTT. Translation gives CASSLKTGPMNTEAFF.

This clone showed up many times. V and J are TRBV11-2 and TRBJ2-6; D call uncertain. The CDR3 consists of 14 residues. Trimming removed 5 bases at V and 4 bases at J, with 9 bases between. Germline lookup yields CDR1 SGHAT and CDR2 FQNNGV. CDR3 amino acids: CASSQAQGANVLTF. Written as DNA, the CDR3 is TGTGCCAGCAGCCAGGCACAGGGGGCCAACGTCCTGACTTTC.

The table lists this clone with many counts. The gene calls are TRBV10-3 and TRBJ2-2; 8 bases line up with TRBD1. The CDR3 is 16 residues long. V was pared by 6 bases and J by 4 bases, with 10 bases of the junction left unmatched. CDR1 is ENHRY and CDR2 is SYGVKD in the germline V gene. The CDR3 sequence is CAIRTGVSSSTGELFF. The CDR3 DNA reads as TGTGCCATCAGGACAGGGGTGAGCTCGAGCACCGGGGAGCTGTTTTTT.

This clone has a count of ten or more. A single base separates this from a much larger clone, so it may be a read error. The chain is built from TRBV11-2 and TRBJ2-2; TRBD1 matches 7 bases. The germline CDR1 and CDR2 sequences are SGHAT and FQNNGV. The CDR3 length is 18 residues. As DNA, the CDR3 is TGTGCCGGCAGCTCCACACCAACCGGGACAGCGAACACCGGGGAGCTGTTTTTT. It is translated as CAGSSTPTGTANTGELFF.

This clone was counted at least ten times. Within the sample, other DNA sequences also encode this same CDR3. V gene TRBV20-1 combines with J gene TRBJ2-7; D is uncertain. Trimming left V 3 bases short and J 4 bases short, with 7 bases between. Germline loops: CDR1 DFQATT, CDR2 SNEGSKA (reference sequence). The CDR3 totals 11 residues. The CDR3 reads CSASGSYEQYF. As DNA, the CDR3 is TGCAGTGCTAGCGGGTCATACGAGCAGTACTTC.

This clone has at least ten counts. The chain carries TRBV9 and TRBJ1-2; D is possibly TRBD1 (5 bases). Germline V gene lookup returns CDR1 SGDLS and CDR2 YYNGEE. V dropped 0 bases and J dropped 5 bases, with 11 bases sitting between them. This CDR3 spans 14 amino acids. DNA for the CDR3: TGTGCCAGCAGCGTAGGATCAACAGGTTATGGCTACACCTTC. Translating it yields CASSVGSTGYGYTF.

There are many counts of this clone. The junction differs from germline at one of its ends, possibly a read error. The chain carries TRBV4-2 and TRBJ1-1; the match to TRBD1 covers 8 bases. The germline gives CDR1 LGHNA, CDR2 YNFKEQ. CDR3 length: 18 residues. CDR3 coding DNA: TGTGCCAGCAGCCGCCGAGACAGGGGCCGGGTCCTGGGCACTGAAGCTCTCTTT. Protein sequence: CASSRRDRGRVLGTEALF.

Ten or more counts support this clone. The gene calls are TRBV12-3 or TRBV12-4 and TRBJ1-1, with no clear D. V lost 2 bases, J lost 1 base, and 11 bases lay in between. The CDR3 contains 15 residues. CDR3 region: CASSLIGDGNTEAFF. The DNA for the CDR3 is TGTGCCAGCAGTTTAATCGGTGATGGGAACACTGAAGCTTTCTTT.

This clone has only a few counts. In DNA form, the CDR3 reads TGTGCCAGCAGCCAAGCCCTCCGGGACAGGGATGAAAAACTGTTTTTT. The encoded protein is CASSQALRDRDEKLFF. The genes are TRBV3-1 and TRBJ1-4, with 9 nucleotides matching TRBD1. CDR3 length: 16 residues. Germline V gene sequence: CDR1 LGHDT, CDR2 YNNKEL (reference sequence). The V gene end was trimmed by 1 base and the J gene end by 6 bases; junction bases not matched to a gene: 6.

This clone was recorded many times. The V gene is TRBV12-3 or TRBV12-4, the J gene TRBJ2-7; a weak D match, TRBD2 (5 bases). The CDR3 is made up of 12 amino acids. The V end was cut by 5 bases, the J end by 3 bases, with 8 bases between. CDR3 region: CASSRADYEQYF. The CDR3 bases are TGTGCCAGCAGTCGAGCGGACTACGAGCAGTACTTC.

In this sample, this clone turned up a few times. This rearrangement joins TRBV12-3 or TRBV12-4 to TRBJ1-1, with a weak D call TRBD1 (5 bases). V lost 8 bases and J lost 1, with 14 bases in between. The CDR3 runs 14 residues. The CDR3 DNA is TGTGCCAGCGGTATAGGCGGGGGGAACACTGAAGCTTTCTTT. Translation gives CASGIGGGNTEAFF.

A remark on this clone: A junction end diverges from the germline sequence, so it may reflect a read error. The chain links TRBV4-2 to TRBJ2-4, with a tentative D call TRBD1 (6 bases). In germline, CDR1 is LGHNA, CDR2 YNFKEQ. This CDR3 is 15 amino acids long. The CDR3 here is CSSSQDEGDLRIQYF. CDR3 sequence (DNA): TGTTCCAGCAGCCAAGATGAGGGGGACCTACGCATTCAGTACTTC.

This clone was found many times. The chain employs TRBV3-1 and TRBJ2-1, with 10 bases identical to TRBD2. The CDR3 has 15 amino acids. V trimming: 1 base; J trimming: 8 bases; junction bases outside the gene matches: 5. Germline values: CDR1 LGHDT, CDR2 YNNKEL (reference sequence). The CDR3 DNA follows: TGTGCCAGCAGCCAAGCCACCGGGACTAGCGATGAGCAGTTCTTC. As protein: CASSQATGTSDEQFF.

This clone was observed at least ten times. The J gene is TRBJ1-1, the V gene TRBV5-4, with D possibly matching TRBD1 (5 bases). CDR3 length: 13 amino acids. Germline CDR1 is SGHNT and CDR2 is YYREEE (reference sequence). Trimming pared 3 bases from V and 8 bases from J, leaving 14 bases between. DNA for the CDR3: TGTGCCAGCAGCTCGCCTGTGGGGGGGGAAGCTTTCTTT. Amino acids: CASSSPVGGEAFF.

This clone was picked up many times. As DNA, the CDR3 is TGTGCCAGCAGCTCTGGGACTAGCGGGATCTACAATGAGCAGTTCTTC. Translation gives CASSSGTSGIYNEQFF. The rearrangement uses TRBV11-3 and TRBJ2-1, with 13 positions matching TRBD2. Germline values: CDR1 SGHNT, CDR2 YENEEA. This CDR3 is 16 amino acids long. V shed 4 bases and J 3 bases; nucleotides not matched to a gene: 3. Complete variable domain (other parts from reference TRBV11-3 and TRBJ2-1): EAGVVQSPRYKIIEKKQPVAFWCNPISGHNTLYWYLQNLGQGPELLIRYENEEAVDDSQLPKDRFSAERLKGVDSTLKIQPAELGDSAVYLCASSSGTSGIYNEQFFGPGTRLTVL.

Remarks on this clone: The final CDR3 position lacks the conserved phenylalanine or tryptophan, pointing to a likely read error. This chain connects TRBV15 to TRBJ1-6; perhaps TRBD1 as D (5 bases). The CDR3 consists of 18 residues. The V end lost 0 bases, the J end lost 7 bases, and 19 bases lay between the germline ends. Per the germline V gene, CDR1 is LNHNV and CDR2 is YYDKDF (reference sequence). The CDR3 loop reads CATSRDETSKGLNSPLHP. Here the CDR3 DNA reads TGTGCCACCAGCAGAGATGAGACCTCCAAGGGGCTAAATTCACCCCTCCACCCC.

This clone was seen ten or more times. The chain joins TRBV2 to TRBJ1-1, with 9 positions matching TRBD1. Germline assignment: CDR1 SNHLY and CDR2 FYNNEI. V lost 7 bases to trimming and J lost 4 bases; unmatched junction nucleotides: 7. The CDR3 consists of 14 residues. CDR3 sequence: CASTRDRDTTEAFF. DNA of the CDR3: TGTGCCAGCACCCGGGACAGGGATACCACTGAAGCTTTCTTT. Filled out from reference TRBV2 and TRBJ1-1, the complete variable domain reads EPEVTQTPSHQVTQMGQEVILRCVPISNHLYFYWYRQILGQKVEFLVSFYNNEISEKSEIFDDQFSVERPDGSNFTLKIRSTKLEDSAMYFCASTRDRDTTEAFFGQGTRLTVV.

This clone was seen at least ten times. Here the CDR3 reads CASSSNPGRAGGKGGNIQYF. In DNA form, the CDR3 reads TGTGCCAGCAGCTCAAACCCGGGACGAGCGGGAGGGAAAGGAGGAAACATTCAGTACTTC. This chain joins TRBV5-4 and TRBJ2-4, with 10 nucleotides matching TRBD2. The CDR3 length is 20 residues. Germline CDR1 is SGHNT and CDR2 is YYREEE (reference sequence). The trim removed 3 bases at V and 6 bases at J, leaving 21 bases unmatched.